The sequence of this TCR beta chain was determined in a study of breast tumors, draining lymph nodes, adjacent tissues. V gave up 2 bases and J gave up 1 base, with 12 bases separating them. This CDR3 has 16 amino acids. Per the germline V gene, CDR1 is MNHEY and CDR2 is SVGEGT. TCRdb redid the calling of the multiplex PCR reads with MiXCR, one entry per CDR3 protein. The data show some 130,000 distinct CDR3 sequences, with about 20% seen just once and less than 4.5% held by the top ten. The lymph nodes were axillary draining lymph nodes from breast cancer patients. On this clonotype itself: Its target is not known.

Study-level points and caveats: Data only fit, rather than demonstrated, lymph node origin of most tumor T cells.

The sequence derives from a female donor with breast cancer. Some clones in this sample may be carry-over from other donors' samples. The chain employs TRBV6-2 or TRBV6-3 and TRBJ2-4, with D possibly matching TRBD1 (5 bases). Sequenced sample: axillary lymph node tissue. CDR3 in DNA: TGTGCCAGCAGTTACACACAGGTGGTGGCCAAAAACATTCAGTACTTC. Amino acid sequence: CASSYTQVVAKNIQYF.